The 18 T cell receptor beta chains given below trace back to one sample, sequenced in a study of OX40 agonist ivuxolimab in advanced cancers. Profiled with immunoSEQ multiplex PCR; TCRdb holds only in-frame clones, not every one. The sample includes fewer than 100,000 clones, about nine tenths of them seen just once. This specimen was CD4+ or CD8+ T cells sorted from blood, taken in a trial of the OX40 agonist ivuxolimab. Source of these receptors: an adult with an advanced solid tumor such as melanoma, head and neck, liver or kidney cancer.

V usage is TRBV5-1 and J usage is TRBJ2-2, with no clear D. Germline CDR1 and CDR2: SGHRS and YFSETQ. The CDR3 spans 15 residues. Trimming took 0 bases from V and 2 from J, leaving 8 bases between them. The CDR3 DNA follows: TGCGCCAGCAGCTTGGTTCCAGGCAACACCGGGGAGCTGTTTTTT. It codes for CASSLVPGNTGELFF.

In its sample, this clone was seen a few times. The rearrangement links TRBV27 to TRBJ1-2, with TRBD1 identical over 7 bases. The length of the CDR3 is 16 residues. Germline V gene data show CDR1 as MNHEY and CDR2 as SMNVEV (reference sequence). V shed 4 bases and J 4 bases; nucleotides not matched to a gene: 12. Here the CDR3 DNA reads TGTGCCAGCAGTTCTCGAGCCGGGACAGTAAGCTATGGCTACACCTTC. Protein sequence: CASSSRAGTVSYGYTF.

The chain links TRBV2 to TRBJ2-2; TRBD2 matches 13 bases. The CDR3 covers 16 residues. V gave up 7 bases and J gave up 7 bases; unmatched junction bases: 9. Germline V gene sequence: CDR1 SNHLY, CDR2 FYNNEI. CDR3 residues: CASIGGTSGVNGELFF. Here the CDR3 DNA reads TGTGCCAGCATTGGCGGGACTAGCGGGGTGAACGGGGAGCTGTTTTTT.

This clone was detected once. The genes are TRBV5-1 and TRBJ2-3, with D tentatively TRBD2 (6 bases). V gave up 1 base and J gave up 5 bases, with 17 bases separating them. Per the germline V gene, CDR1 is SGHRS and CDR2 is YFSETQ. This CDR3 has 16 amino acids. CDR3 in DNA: TGCGCCAGCAGCTTGAACGGGGGATTGGGGCAAGATACGCAGTATTTT. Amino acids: CASSLNGGLGQDTQYF.

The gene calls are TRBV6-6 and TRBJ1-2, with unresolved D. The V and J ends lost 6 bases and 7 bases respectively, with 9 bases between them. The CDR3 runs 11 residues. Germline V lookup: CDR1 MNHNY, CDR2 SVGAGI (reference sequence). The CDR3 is CASRHPSGYTF. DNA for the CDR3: TGTGCCAGCAGGCATCCCTCTGGCTACACCTTC.

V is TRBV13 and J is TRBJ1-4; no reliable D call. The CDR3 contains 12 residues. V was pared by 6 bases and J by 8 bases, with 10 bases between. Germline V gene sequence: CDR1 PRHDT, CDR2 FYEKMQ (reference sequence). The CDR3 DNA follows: TGTGCCAGCAGGGGTCTTGGAGAAAAACTGTTTTTT. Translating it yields CASRGLGEKLFF.

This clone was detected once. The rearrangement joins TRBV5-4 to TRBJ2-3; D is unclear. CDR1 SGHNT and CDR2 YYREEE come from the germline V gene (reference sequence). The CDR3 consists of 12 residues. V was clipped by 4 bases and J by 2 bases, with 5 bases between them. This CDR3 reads CASSPDTDTQYF. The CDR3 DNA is TGTGCCAGCAGCCCGGACACAGATACGCAGTATTTT.

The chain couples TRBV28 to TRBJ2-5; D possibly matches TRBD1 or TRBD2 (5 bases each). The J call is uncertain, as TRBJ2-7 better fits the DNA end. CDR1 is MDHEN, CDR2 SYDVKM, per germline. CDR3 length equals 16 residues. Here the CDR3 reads CASSLGYGGPSYEQYF. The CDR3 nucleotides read TGTGCCAGCAGTTTGGGGTATGGGGGACCCTCCTACGAGCAGTACTTC.

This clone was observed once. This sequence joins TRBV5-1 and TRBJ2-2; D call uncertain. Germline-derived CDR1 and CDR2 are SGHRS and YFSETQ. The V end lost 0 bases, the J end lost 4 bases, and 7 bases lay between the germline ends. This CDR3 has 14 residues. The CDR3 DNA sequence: TGCGCCAGCAGCTTGGTAGCAGTCACCGGGGAGCTGTTTTTT. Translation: CASSLVAVTGELFF.

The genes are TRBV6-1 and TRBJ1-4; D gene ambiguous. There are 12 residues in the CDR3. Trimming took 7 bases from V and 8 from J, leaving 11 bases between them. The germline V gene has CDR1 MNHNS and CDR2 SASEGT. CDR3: CASILVREKLFF. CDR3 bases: TGTGCCAGCATTTTAGTAAGGGAAAAACTGTTTTTT.

CDR3: CATSREEGSPSYNEQFF. DNA of the CDR3: TGTGCCACCAGCAGAGAGGAGGGCAGCCCCTCCTACAATGAGCAGTTCTTC. V usage is TRBV15 and J usage is TRBJ2-1, with D maybe TRBD2 (6 bases). Germline lookup yields CDR1 LNHNV and CDR2 YYDKDF (reference sequence). This CDR3 has 17 residues. Trimming removed 0 bases at V and 0 bases at J, with 12 bases between. The full variable domain, its missing parts supplied by reference TRBV15 and TRBJ2-1, is DAMVIQNPRYQVTQFGKPVTLSCSQTLNHNVMYWYQQKSSQAPKLLFHYYDKDFNNEADTPDNFQSRRPNTSFCFLDIRSPGLGDTAMYLCATSREEGSPSYNEQFFGPGTRLTVL.

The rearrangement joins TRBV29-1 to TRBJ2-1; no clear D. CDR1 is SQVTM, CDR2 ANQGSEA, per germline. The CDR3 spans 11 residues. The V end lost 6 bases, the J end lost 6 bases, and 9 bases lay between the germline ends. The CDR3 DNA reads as TGCAGCGTGGAGAGGATCAATGAGCAGTTCTTC. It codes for CSVERINEQFF.

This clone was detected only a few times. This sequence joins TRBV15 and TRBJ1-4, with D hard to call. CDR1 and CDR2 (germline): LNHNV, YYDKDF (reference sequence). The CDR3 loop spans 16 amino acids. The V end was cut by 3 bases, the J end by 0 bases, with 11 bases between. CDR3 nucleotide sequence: TGTGCCACCAGCAGGTCCTCCCGGGCAACTAATGAAAAACTGTTTTTT. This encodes CATSRSSRATNEKLFF.

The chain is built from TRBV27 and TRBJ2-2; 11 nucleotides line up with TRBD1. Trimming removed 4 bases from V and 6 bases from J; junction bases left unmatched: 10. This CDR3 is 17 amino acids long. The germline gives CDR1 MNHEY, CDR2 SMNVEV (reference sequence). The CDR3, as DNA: TGTGCCAGCAGTTCTCGGGGACAGGGGGTTTCAGCCGGGGAGCTGTTTTTT. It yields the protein CASSSRGQGVSAGELFF.

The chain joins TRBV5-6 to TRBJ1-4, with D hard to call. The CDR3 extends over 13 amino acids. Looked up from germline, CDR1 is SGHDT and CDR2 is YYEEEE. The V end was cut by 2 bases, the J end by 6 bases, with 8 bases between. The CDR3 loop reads CASSFRHDEKLFF. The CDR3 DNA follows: TGTGCCAGCAGCTTCAGACACGATGAAAAACTGTTTTTT. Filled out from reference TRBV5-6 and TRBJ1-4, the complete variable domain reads DAGVTQSPTHLIKTRGQQVTLRCSPKSGHDTVSWYQQALGQGPQFIFQYYEEEERQRGNFPDRFSGHQFPNYSSELNVNALLLGDSALYLCASSFRHDEKLFFGSGTQLSVL.

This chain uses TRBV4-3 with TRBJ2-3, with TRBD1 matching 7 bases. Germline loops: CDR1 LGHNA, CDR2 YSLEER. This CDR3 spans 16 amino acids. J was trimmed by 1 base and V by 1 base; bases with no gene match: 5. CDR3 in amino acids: CASSQGGTDRTDTQYF. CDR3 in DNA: TGCGCCAGCAGCCAAGGGGGGACAGACCGCACAGATACGCAGTATTTT.

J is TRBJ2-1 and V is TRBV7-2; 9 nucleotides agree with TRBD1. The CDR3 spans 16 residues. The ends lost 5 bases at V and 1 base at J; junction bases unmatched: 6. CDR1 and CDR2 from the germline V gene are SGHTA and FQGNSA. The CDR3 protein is CASSPVGTGSYNEQFF. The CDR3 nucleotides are TGTGCCAGCAGCCCGGTGGGGACAGGGTCCTACAATGAGCAGTTCTTC.

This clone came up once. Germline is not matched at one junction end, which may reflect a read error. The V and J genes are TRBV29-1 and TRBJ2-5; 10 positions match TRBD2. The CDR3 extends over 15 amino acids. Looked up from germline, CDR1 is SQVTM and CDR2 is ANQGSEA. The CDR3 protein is CSVEGPSGREETQYF. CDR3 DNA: TGCAGCGTAGAAGGACCTAGCGGGAGAGAAGAGACCCAGTACTTC.